This TCR beta chain was profiled in a study of Ad26.COV2.S vaccination and SARS-CoV-2 variants. General study results and limits: After vaccination, reports described spike-specific CD8+ and CD4+ T cell responses as showing substantial breadth.

TCRdb's copy holds only in-frame clones and misses some; the assay was immunoSEQ multiplex PCR. The sample contains around 300,000 clones, about 87% of which appear only once. Treatment in this sample: approximately 18 received Ad26.COV2.S at low or high dose, single or two shots; a few received placebo; per-sample allocation not given. The samples were gathered on day 63 after the first injection of vaccine or placebo. Turning to this clone: No antigen is known for it.

Between the trimmed V and J ends, which lost 3 bases and 6 bases, there was a span of 5 bases. The CDR3 consists of 12 residues. The specimen was peripheral blood, collected in a trial of Ad26.COV2.S vaccine versus placebo. J is TRBJ2-2 and V is TRBV12-3 or TRBV12-4; D not certain. The TCR comes from a person between 18 and 65 years old who received the Ad26.COV2.S COVID-19 vaccine or a placebo. The CDR3 is CASSFWAGELFF. The CDR3 DNA is TGTGCCAGCAGTTTCTGGGCCGGGGAGCTGTTTTTT.